A single sample gave rise to the 24 T cell receptor beta chains below, sequenced in a study of T-cell reconstitution after alpha-beta-depleted transplantation in children. TCRbeta library preparation incorporated unique molecular identifiers. Using its own MiXCR run on the PCR reads, TCRdb lists one record per CDR3 protein. The table records about 610,000 distinct CDR3 sequences, roughly a tenth of them present only once. The input for sequencing was PBMCs from the stem cell graft donor, taken from the stem cell graft. The source is a human donor who donated a stem cell graft to a child with acute myeloid leukemia.

Of note for this clonotype: Given a much more abundant clone one base away, this may be a read error. This likely comes from a read error, as the CDR3 has no conserved phenylalanine or tryptophan at its end. V is TRBV30 and J is TRBJ2-2; D is possibly TRBD1 (5 bases). Germline CDR1 is GTSNPN and CDR2 is SVGIG (reference sequence). V was trimmed by 5 bases and J by 3 bases, leaving 7 bases between them. This CDR3 is built from 12 residues. In nucleotides, the CDR3 is TGTGCCTGGGGACACTACACCGGGGAGCTGTTTTGT. It translates to CAWGHYTGELFC.

In its sample, this clonotype was seen many times. The rearrangement links TRBV7-9 to TRBJ2-1; possible D gene TRBD1, 6 bases. Germline values: CDR1 SEHNR, CDR2 FQNEAQ (reference sequence). The CDR3 has 13 amino acids. Between the trimmed V and J ends, which lost 1 base and 12 bases, there was a span of 13 bases. The CDR3 is CASSLVDGGRQFF. CDR3 nucleotides: TGTGCCAGCAGCTTAGTAGATGGGGGCCGGCAGTTCTTC.

The gene calls are TRBV7-6 and TRBJ2-3; 12 positions agree with TRBD2. Trimming removed 8 bases from V and 4 bases from J; junction bases left unmatched: 7. Germline V gene data show CDR1 as SGHVS and CDR2 as FNYEAQ. The CDR3 runs to 15 residues. The CDR3 region is CASGLLAGGADTQYF. The CDR3, as DNA: TGTGCCAGCGGCCTACTAGCGGGAGGAGCAGATACGCAGTATTTT.

This clonotype showed up many times. This chain connects TRBV5-1 to TRBJ2-3, with D perhaps matching TRBD1 (6 bases). From germline, CDR1 is SGHRS and CDR2 YFSETQ. CDR3 length equals 15 residues. The V and J ends lost 4 bases and 2 bases respectively, with 14 bases between them. The CDR3: CASSPDSSYTDTQYF. CDR3 sequence (DNA): TGCGCCAGCAGCCCGGACAGTTCTTACACAGATACGCAGTATTTT.

This clonotype has just a few counts. This chain joins TRBV20-1 and TRBJ2-3; 7 bases match TRBD2. CDR3 size: 15 residues. Germline trimming cut 4 bases from V and 4 bases from J; bases unmatched to any gene: 11. CDR1 and CDR2 from the germline V gene are DFQATT and SNEGSKA (reference sequence). CDR3 loop: CSAKGFTSEADTQYF. DNA for the CDR3: TGCAGTGCTAAGGGGTTCACTAGCGAAGCAGATACGCAGTATTTT.

There are a few counts of this clonotype. The genes are TRBV28 and TRBJ2-1; 9 bases line up with TRBD2. After removal of 5 bases from V and 5 bases from J, the junction contained 19 bases not matched to a gene. Per germline, CDR1 MDHEN and CDR2 SYDVKM. The CDR3 spans 19 residues. CDR3 sequence reads: CASSPHHLLAGSINNEQFF. The CDR3 DNA is TGTGCCAGCAGTCCCCACCATCTGCTAGCGGGATCGATAAACAATGAGCAGTTCTTC.

This clonotype was detected only a few times. The J gene is TRBJ2-7, the V gene TRBV7-2, with D perhaps matching TRBD2 (5 bases). V lost 7 bases, J lost 1 base, and 14 bases lay in between. CDR1 and CDR2 from the germline V gene are SGHTA and FQGNSA. The length of the CDR3 is 14 residues. CDR3 DNA sequence: TGTGCCAGCACCCACGGGATTTGGTCCTACGAGCAGTACTTC. Its translation is CASTHGIWSYEQYF. Full variable domain (outside the CDR3, taken from reference TRBV7-2 and TRBJ2-7): GAGVSQSPSNKVTEKGKDVELRCDPISGHTALYWYRQSLGQGLEFLIYFQGNSAPDKSGLPSDRFSAERTGGSVSTLTIQRTQQEDSAVYLCASTHGIWSYEQYFGPGTRLTVT.

This clonotype has a count of ten or more. The gene calls are TRBV6-2 or TRBV6-3 and TRBJ2-4; 8 bases are a match to TRBD2. The CDR3 is 15 residues long. CDR1 and CDR2 (germline): MNHEY, SVGEGT. V was clipped by 0 bases and J by 7 bases; unmatched bases: 5. This chain's CDR3 is CASSYSRSGGNIQYF. The CDR3 nucleotides are TGTGCCAGCAGTTACTCGAGATCGGGAGGGAACATTCAGTACTTC.

This clonotype was observed a handful of times. The genes are TRBV12-3 or TRBV12-4 and TRBJ1-4; the match to TRBD1 covers 8 bases. The J segment lost 2 bases and the V segment lost 0 bases, leaving 2 bases of the junction unmatched. The CDR3 contains 16 residues. The CDR3 spells CASSLAQGATNEKLFF. CDR3 DNA: TGTGCCAGCAGTTTAGCGCAGGGGGCGACTAATGAAAAACTGTTTTTT.

This clonotype occurred many times. The chain employs TRBV20-1 and TRBJ1-2; a weak D match, TRBD1 (6 bases). Germline CDR1 and CDR2: DFQATT and SNEGSKA (reference sequence). This CDR3 has 15 amino acids. In nucleotides, the CDR3 is TGCAGCCCCGGGGACCAGGGGCCCACAAGCTATGGCTACACCTTC. Residues: CSPGDQGPTSYGYTF.

This clonotype was detected a few times. V usage is TRBV30 and J usage is TRBJ2-1, with a possible D match to TRBD1 (5 bases). There are 11 residues in the CDR3. Trimming shortened V by 0 bases and J by 12 bases, and 9 bases separated the two germline ends. Germline V gene sequence: CDR1 GTSNPN, CDR2 SVGIG (reference sequence). CDR3 coding DNA: TGTGCCTGGAGTGTATCGACAGCGCAGTTCTTC. It specifies CAWSVSTAQFF.

At least ten counts were recorded for this clonotype. The chain carries TRBV29-1 and TRBJ2-5; D unclear. V gave up 3 bases and J gave up 4 bases, with 6 bases separating them. This CDR3 spans 11 amino acids. CDR1 SQVTM and CDR2 ANQGSEA come from the germline V gene. CDR3 nucleotide sequence: TGCAGCGTTGACAAACCAGAGACCCAGTACTTC. It encodes CSVDKPETQYF. The whole variable domain, remainder taken from reference TRBV29-1 and TRBJ2-5, is SAVISQKPSRDICQRGTSLTIQCQVDSQVTMMFWYRQQPGQSLTLIATANQGSEATYESGFVIDKFPISRPNLTFSTLTVSNMSPEDSSIYLCSVDKPETQYFGPGTRLLVL.

This clonotype was counted many times. The CDR3 sequence is CASSLVTEAFF. CDR3 sequence (DNA): TGTGCCAGCAGCCTCGTCACTGAAGCTTTCTTT. This sequence joins TRBV11-2 and TRBJ1-1; D remains ambiguous. The CDR3 has 11 residues. Germline loops: CDR1 SGHAT, CDR2 FQNNGV. V was cut by 5 bases and J by 4 bases, with 5 bases left in between.

This clonotype was observed a few times. V is TRBV28 and J is TRBJ2-7; 14 bases are a match to TRBD2. Germline values: CDR1 MDHEN, CDR2 SYDVKM. This CDR3 spans 16 amino acids. J was trimmed by 6 bases and V by 6 bases; bases with no gene match: 10. The CDR3 DNA is TGTGCCAGCAGCCTGTTGGGACTAGCGGGAGAGGGCGAGCAGTACTTC. Its translation: CASSLLGLAGEGEQYF.

J is TRBJ2-7 and V is TRBV5-1; no definite D call. CDR3 size: 15 residues. CDR1 is SGHRS, CDR2 YFSETQ, per germline. Deletions cut 4 bases from V and 0 bases from J, with 14 bases between. The CDR3 spells CASSRVMVSSYEQYF. The CDR3 DNA reads TGCGCCAGCAGCCGGGTGATGGTTAGCTCCTACGAGCAGTACTTC. The whole variable domain, filled in from reference TRBV5-1 and TRBJ2-7, reads KAGVTQTPRYLIKTRGQQVTLSCSPISGHRSVSWYQQTPGQGLQFLFEYFSETQRNKGNFPGRFSGRQFSNSRSEMNVSTLELGDSALYLCASSRVMVSSYEQYFGPGTRLTVT.

This clonotype was seen a few times. This chain joins TRBV28 and TRBJ1-2, with D tentatively TRBD1 (5 bases). CDR3 length equals 14 residues. Germline CDR1 and CDR2: MDHEN and SYDVKM. V gave up 8 bases and J gave up 1 base, with 14 bases separating them. DNA for the CDR3: TGTGCCAGCGGAGGGGCACTCTTTAACTATGGCTACACCTTC. Its translation: CASGGALFNYGYTF.

This clonotype was recorded at least ten times. This chain links TRBV12-3 or TRBV12-4 with TRBJ1-2, with D possibly being TRBD1 (5 bases). Trimming cost V 6 bases and J 2 bases, with 10 bases left between them. This CDR3 region has 13 residues. The CDR3 here is CASRTGGNYGYTF. In DNA form, the CDR3 reads TGTGCCAGCAGAACCGGGGGAAACTATGGCTACACCTTC.

J is TRBJ1-4 and V is TRBV7-2; unclear D gene. Trimming removed 5 bases at V and 12 bases at J, with 13 bases between. The CDR3 is 12 amino acids. Germline CDR1 reads SGHTA; CDR2 reads FQGNSA. CDR3 coding DNA: TGTGCCAGCAGCGACATACACGGGGAACTGTTTTTT. This sequence encodes CASSDIHGELFF.

Written as DNA, the CDR3 is TGTGCCAGCAGAAGTCAACCGGGACAGGGACGCAATGAGCAGTTCTTC. This sequence encodes CASRSQPGQGRNEQFF. The chain links TRBV2 to TRBJ2-1; 9 bases are shared with TRBD1. Germline-derived CDR1 and CDR2 are SNHLY and FYNNEI. Trimming removed 6 bases from V and 6 bases from J; junction bases left unmatched: 12. The CDR3 has 16 amino acids.

In this sample, this clonotype turned up many times. The chain recombines TRBV12-3 or TRBV12-4 with TRBJ2-2, with D perhaps TRBD1 (6 bases). Between the trimmed V and J ends, which lost 4 bases and 7 bases, there was a span of 16 bases. The length of the CDR3 is 15 residues. The CDR3 DNA reads as TGTGCCAGCAGTTGGGGGCAGGGTAGTGACGGGGAGCTGTTTTTT. Translating it yields CASSWGQGSDGELFF.

The genes are TRBV12-3 or TRBV12-4 and TRBJ2-1; D ambiguous. The V gene lost 8 bases and the J gene lost 0 bases, with 11 bases spanning the gap. The CDR3 has 14 residues. The CDR3 loop reads CASLRANSYNEQFF. The CDR3 DNA sequence: TGTGCCAGCCTTCGGGCTAACTCCTACAATGAGCAGTTCTTC.

This clonotype was found many times. This chain connects TRBV6-1 to TRBJ2-6; no clear D gene. The V and J ends lost 4 bases and 0 bases respectively, with 7 bases between them. Germline V lookup: CDR1 MNHNS, CDR2 SASEGT. The CDR3 contains 15 residues. DNA of the CDR3: TGTGCCAGCAGTGCCGGCAGCTCTGGGGCCAACGTCCTGACTTTC. This codes for CASSAGSSGANVLTF.

This clonotype appeared many times. The gene calls are TRBV4-2 and TRBJ2-1, with a possible D match to TRBD2 (6 bases). CDR1 is LGHNA and CDR2 is YNFKEQ in the germline V gene. The CDR3 is 15 residues long. V was pared by 0 bases and J by 9 bases, with 15 bases between. The CDR3 DNA reads TGTGCCAGCAGCCAAGATCTGGGGCGGGATGCTGAGCAGTTCTTC. It encodes CASSQDLGRDAEQFF.

The chain has TRBV4-2 and TRBJ2-7; TRBD1 matches 9 bases. There are 15 residues in the CDR3. The ends lost 4 bases at V and 2 bases at J; junction bases unmatched: 6. Germline lookup yields CDR1 LGHNA and CDR2 YNFKEQ. DNA for the CDR3: TGTGCCAGCAGCCCAACAGGGGGCTATCCCTACGAGCAGTACTTC. Translated: CASSPTGGYPYEQYF.